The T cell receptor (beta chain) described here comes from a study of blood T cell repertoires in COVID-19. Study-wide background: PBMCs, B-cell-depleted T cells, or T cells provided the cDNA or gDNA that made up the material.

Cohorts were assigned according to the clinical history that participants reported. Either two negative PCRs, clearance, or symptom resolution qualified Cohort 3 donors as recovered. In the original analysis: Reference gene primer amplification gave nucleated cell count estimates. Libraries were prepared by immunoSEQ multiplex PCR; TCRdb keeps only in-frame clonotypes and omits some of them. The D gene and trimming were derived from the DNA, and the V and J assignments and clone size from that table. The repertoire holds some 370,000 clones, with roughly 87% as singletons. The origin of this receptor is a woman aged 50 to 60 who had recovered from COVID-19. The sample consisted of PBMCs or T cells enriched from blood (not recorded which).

The CDR3 reads CASSRSGRPYNEQFF. The DNA for the CDR3 is TGTGCCAGCAGCCGTAGCGGGAGGCCCTACAATGAGCAGTTCTTC. This chain joins TRBV7-9 and TRBJ2-1; 10 bases are shared with TRBD2. After removal of 5 bases from V and 2 bases from J, the junction contained 3 bases not matched to a gene. Looked up from germline, CDR1 is SEHNR and CDR2 is FQNEAQ (reference sequence). The CDR3 is 15 amino acids.